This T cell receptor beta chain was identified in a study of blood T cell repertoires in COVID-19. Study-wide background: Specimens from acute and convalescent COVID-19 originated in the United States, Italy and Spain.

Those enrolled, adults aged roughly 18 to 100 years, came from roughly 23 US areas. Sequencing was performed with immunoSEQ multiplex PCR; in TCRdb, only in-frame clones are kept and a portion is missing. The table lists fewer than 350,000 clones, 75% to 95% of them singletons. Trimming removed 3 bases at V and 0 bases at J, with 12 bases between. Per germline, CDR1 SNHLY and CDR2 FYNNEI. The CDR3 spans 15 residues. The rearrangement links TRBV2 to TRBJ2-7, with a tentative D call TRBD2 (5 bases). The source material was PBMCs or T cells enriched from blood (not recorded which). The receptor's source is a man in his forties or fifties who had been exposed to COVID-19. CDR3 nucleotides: TGTGCCAGCAGTGAGGAGGTCATCAGCTCCTACGAGCAGTACTTC. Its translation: CASSEEVISSYEQYF.